The clone carrying this T cell receptor beta chain was seen only a few times. Its target is unknown. The second PCR ran about 6 to 11 cycles with a sample-barcoded 5' primer and J-beta primers. TCRdb fed the 5' RACE reads into MiXCR, producing one record per CDR3 protein. The repertoire holds about 800,000 distinct CDR3 sequences, with roughly 25% as singletons. The CDR3 totals 15 residues. In germline, CDR1 is SGHVS, CDR2 FNYEAQ. Between the trimmed V and J ends, which lost 8 bases and 4 bases, there was a span of 20 bases. This specimen belongs to a study of blood T cells in healthy people across ages. Overall study findings and caveats: More naive CD4+ cells and higher diversity marked long-lived donors relative to aged donors.

These data also featured in a second study, about T cells of mothers and their children. From that study: No clones detected were persistent microchimeric T cell clones.

Material: blood. The chain has TRBV7-6 and TRBJ2-5; D is possibly TRBD1 or TRBD2 (6 bases each). This receptor was taken from a boy aged 5-17 years in good health. The CDR3 nucleotides are TGTGCCAGCTCGGGGGACACTCCTCTCCGAGAGACCCAGTACTTC. Translated, it gives CASSGDTPLRETQYF.